Below, 32 T cell receptor beta chains from the same sample are listed, as sequenced in a study of blood T cell repertoires in COVID-19. The table came from immunoSEQ multiplex PCR; TCRdb's copy has only in-frame clones and leaves some out. This table has fewer than 200,000 clones, more than 80% appearing once. Sequencing was performed on peripheral blood. The receptors here all came from a man over 45 with acute or convalescent COVID-19.

This clone has more than one count but fewer than ten. The chain recombines TRBV27 with TRBJ1-2; D possibly corresponds to TRBD1 (5 bases). V was cut by 6 bases and J by 2 bases, with 22 bases left in between. CDR1 and CDR2 (germline): MNHEY, SMNVEV (reference sequence). The CDR3 contains 17 residues. The CDR3 sequence: CASSPVPRQPRNYGYTF. The CDR3 DNA follows: TGTGCCAGCAGCCCCGTGCCCCGACAGCCCAGAAACTATGGCTACACCTTC.

The chain recombines TRBV27 with TRBJ1-1; D unresolved. V was cut by 3 bases and J by 0 bases, with 5 bases left in between. This CDR3 contains 13 residues. Looked up from germline, CDR1 is MNHEY and CDR2 is SMNVEV (reference sequence). This CDR3 is CASSFLLNTEAFF. CDR3 DNA sequence: TGTGCCAGCAGTTTTCTCTTGAACACTGAAGCTTTCTTT.

This chain connects TRBV6-5 to TRBJ1-4; TRBD1 aligns across 9 bases. Germline V CDR1 and CDR2: MNHEY, SVGAGI. The ends lost 6 bases at V and 5 bases at J; junction bases unmatched: 7. The CDR3 sequence is 15 residues long. As DNA, the CDR3 is TGTGCCAGCAGGGGGGGACAGGGCTCGAATGAAAAACTGTTTTTT. Its translation: CASRGGQGSNEKLFF.

This chain connects TRBV19 to TRBJ1-4; 7 positions agree with TRBD1. V was clipped by 4 bases and J by 1 base; unmatched bases: 3. This CDR3 is 15 amino acids long. Germline assignment: CDR1 LNHDA and CDR2 SQIVND (reference sequence). Here the CDR3 DNA reads TGTGCCAGTAGTACCAGACAGGGAACTAATGAAAAACTGTTTTTT. Its protein is CASSTRQGTNEKLFF.

The chain joins TRBV27 to TRBJ2-7; 9 bases are shared with TRBD1. Germline V gives CDR1 MNHEY, CDR2 SMNVEV (reference sequence). With V trimmed by 6 bases and J by 5 bases, 8 bases remained unmatched. This CDR3 contains 14 residues. CDR3 DNA: TGTGCCAGCAGCCCCGGGACAGGGAGCCACGAGCAGTACTTC. Translated: CASSPGTGSHEQYF.

Only a few counts were recorded for this clone. This sequence joins TRBV7-9 and TRBJ2-7; D might be TRBD2 (5 bases). V shed 1 base and J shed 4 bases, with 8 bases lying between them. Looked up from germline, CDR1 is SEHNR and CDR2 is FQNEAQ (reference sequence). This CDR3 is 13 amino acids long. CDR3 bases: TGTGCCAGCAGCTTAGGGCGGACTTACGAGCAGTACTTC. Amino acid sequence: CASSLGRTYEQYF.

The chain has TRBV19 and TRBJ1-1; no reliable D call. Germline V lookup: CDR1 LNHDA, CDR2 SQIVND (reference sequence). The CDR3 length is 11 residues. V shed 7 bases and J shed 1 base, with 4 bases lying between them. The CDR3 region has the DNA TGTGCCAGTACCAAGAACACTGAAGCTTTCTTT. It specifies CASTKNTEAFF.

This chain uses TRBV24-1 with TRBJ2-3, with D possibly TRBD1 on 6 matching bases. V was clipped by 2 bases and J by 4 bases, with 9 bases between them. Germline assignment: CDR1 KGHDR and CDR2 SFDVKD. CDR3 length equals 14 residues. CDR3 region: CATSDSSGADTQYF. CDR3 DNA sequence: TGTGCCACCAGTGATTCGTCAGGGGCAGATACGCAGTATTTT.

The V call is TRBV27, the J call TRBJ2-7, with TRBD2 identical over 11 bases. The CDR3 totals 15 residues. V shed 5 bases and J 2 bases; nucleotides not matched to a gene: 5. Germline CDR1 reads MNHEY; CDR2 reads SMNVEV (reference sequence). The CDR3 is CASSIGTSGAYEQYF. CDR3 nucleotide sequence: TGTGCCAGCAGTATAGGGACTAGCGGAGCCTACGAGCAGTACTTC.

The CDR3 nucleotides read TGCAGCGTTGAACAGGGAGGCTACGAGCAGTACTTC. Translation: CSVEQGGYEQYF. This rearrangement joins TRBV29-1 to TRBJ2-7, with a weak D call TRBD2 (6 bases). The CDR3 is 12 residues long. CDR1 is SQVTM and CDR2 is ANQGSEA in the germline V gene. Trimming removed 2 bases at V and 3 bases at J, with 8 bases between.

The gene calls are TRBV6-5 and TRBJ1-1; perhaps TRBD1 as D (5 bases). The CDR3 has 11 amino acids. With 6 bases removed from V and 4 bases from J, the gap between germline ends came to 6 bases. Germline-derived CDR1 and CDR2 are MNHEY and SVGAGI. The CDR3 sequence is CASRRGTEAFF. The CDR3 nucleotides are TGTGCCAGCAGAAGGGGCACTGAAGCTTTCTTT.

V usage is TRBV18 and J usage is TRBJ2-7, with D possibly being TRBD1 (5 bases). Germline-derived CDR1 and CDR2 are KGHSH and LQKENI. V was trimmed by 3 bases and J by 2 bases, leaving 20 bases between them. CDR3 length equals 17 residues. CDR3 nucleotides: TGTGCCAGCTCACCGGACCGCTTTGGGTTAGGGGCCTACGAGCAGTACTTC. Translation: CASSPDRFGLGAYEQYF.

J is TRBJ1-1 and V is TRBV11-1, with D possibly TRBD1 on 5 matching bases. This CDR3 has 14 amino acids. Germline CDR1 and CDR2: SGHAT and FQDESV (reference sequence). V dropped 1 base and J dropped 3 bases, with 9 bases sitting between them. The CDR3 loop is CASSLVARDTEAFF. CDR3 coding DNA: TGTGCCAGCAGCTTAGTGGCCAGGGACACTGAAGCTTTCTTT.

This chain joins TRBV29-1 and TRBJ1-2; weak D call: TRBD1 (5 bases). CDR1 is SQVTM, CDR2 ANQGSEA, per germline. The CDR3 runs to 17 residues. The V gene lost 3 bases and the J gene lost 0 bases, with 20 bases spanning the gap. The DNA for the CDR3 is TGCAGCGTTGAGGACGGCTTACTCGGGGGAGCTAACTATGGCTACACCTTC. Translated: CSVEDGLLGGANYGYTF.

The chain links TRBV5-1 to TRBJ1-5, with a tentative D call TRBD1 (5 bases). The CDR3 covers 15 residues. Per germline, CDR1 SGHRS and CDR2 YFSETQ. Deletions cut 0 bases from V and 4 bases from J, with 11 bases between. This CDR3 is CASSLGGTENQPQHF. For the CDR3, the DNA is TGCGCCAGCAGCTTGGGGGGGACTGAGAATCAGCCCCAGCATTTT.

The chain links TRBV29-1 to TRBJ1-2; 7 nucleotides align to TRBD1. CDR3 size: 11 residues. Per the germline V gene, CDR1 is SQVTM and CDR2 is ANQGSEA. Unmatched junction bases numbered 0, after V lost 4 bases and J lost 4 bases. CDR3 sequence reads: CSVGQGYGYTF. In nucleotides, the CDR3 is TGCAGCGTTGGACAGGGCTATGGCTACACCTTC.

The chain couples TRBV11-2 to TRBJ1-2; 8 positions agree with TRBD1. V shed 5 bases, J shed 5 bases, and the junction held 10 bases outside the gene matches. Germline values: CDR1 SGHAT, CDR2 FQNNGV. The CDR3 loop spans 15 amino acids. The CDR3 reads CASSEIGDRPYGYTF. The CDR3 DNA reads TGTGCCAGCAGCGAAATCGGGGACAGGCCATATGGCTACACCTTC.

The chain has TRBV7-9 and TRBJ2-5; TRBD2 matches at 10 bases. Germline-derived CDR1 and CDR2 are SEHNR and FQNEAQ (reference sequence). The CDR3 loop spans 16 amino acids. V shed 6 bases, J shed 5 bases, and the junction held 12 bases outside the gene matches. Written as DNA, the CDR3 is TGTGCCAGCAGGTGGACTAGCGGAATTCCTGGGGAGACCCAGTACTTC. Translated: CASRWTSGIPGETQYF.

The chain uses TRBV9 and TRBJ1-6; D not resolved. CDR1 is SGDLS, CDR2 YYNGEE, per germline. V lost 3 bases and J 8 bases, leaving 12 bases between the germline ends. The CDR3 totals 14 residues. The CDR3 DNA is TGTGCCAGCAGCGAAGCCAAATCCTATTCACCCCTCCACTTT. This translates into CASSEAKSYSPLHF.

This clone was seen a single time. This rearrangement joins TRBV12-3 or TRBV12-4 to TRBJ1-1; D possibly corresponds to TRBD1 (5 bases). The CDR3 covers 13 residues. The V gene lost 5 bases and the J gene lost 4 bases, with 11 bases spanning the gap. This chain's CDR3 is CASSDAGGTEAFF. The CDR3 DNA is TGTGCCAGCAGTGACGCCGGGGGCACTGAAGCTTTCTTT.

The CDR3 coding sequence is TGTGCCAGCAGCCCGAATGGGACTAGCGGGAGTGGCCCCAGGGACGAGCAGTACTTC. Translated: CASSPNGTSGSGPRDEQYF. This chain joins TRBV4-2 and TRBJ2-7; TRBD2 matches 14 bases. The trim removed 4 bases at V and 5 bases at J, leaving 16 bases unmatched. The CDR3 spans 19 residues. Germline V gene sequence: CDR1 LGHNA, CDR2 YNFKEQ.

The J gene is TRBJ1-1, the V gene TRBV18; 8 nucleotides line up with TRBD1. The CDR3 length is 16 residues. Trimming cost V 2 bases and J 4 bases; bases outside gene matches: 9. Germline-derived CDR1 and CDR2 are KGHSH and LQKENI. The CDR3 loop reads CASSPETGVLSTEAFF. CDR3 bases: TGTGCCAGCTCACCAGAGACAGGGGTTTTGAGCACTGAAGCTTTCTTT.

The sample holds a few counts of this clone. The chain couples TRBV2 to TRBJ1-1; D may be TRBD1 (6 bases). Germline CDR1 SNHLY, CDR2 FYNNEI. Trimming pared 10 bases from V and 1 base from J, leaving 13 bases between. This CDR3 contains 13 residues. The CDR3 DNA follows: TGTGCCACCAAGAGACAGGAGAACACTGAAGCTTTCTTT. Protein: CATKRQENTEAFF.

The gene calls are TRBV12-3 or TRBV12-4 and TRBJ2-1; possibly TRBD1 for D (6 bases). V was cut by 5 bases and J by 9 bases, with 11 bases left in between. The CDR3 covers 12 residues. The CDR3 DNA reads as TGTGCCAGCAGTAAACAGGGCCTTGAGCAGTTCTTC. This encodes CASSKQGLEQFF.

The chain recombines TRBV19 with TRBJ1-2; TRBD1 aligns across 9 bases. Germline CDR1 is LNHDA and CDR2 is SQIVND (reference sequence). This CDR3 spans 15 amino acids. V trimming: 4 bases; J trimming: 1 base; junction bases outside the gene matches: 4. CDR3 nucleotide sequence: TGTGCCAGTAGTAAGGGACAGGGCATTAACTATGGCTACACCTTC. This gives the protein CASSKGQGINYGYTF.

This chain uses TRBV29-1 with TRBJ2-1; a possible D gene is TRBD2 (6 bases). CDR3 size: 15 residues. V was cut by 2 bases and J by 7 bases, with 18 bases left in between. Germline V gene lookup returns CDR1 SQVTM and CDR2 ANQGSEA. The CDR3 sequence is CSVEPGTPWVNEQFF. The CDR3 nucleotides are TGCAGCGTTGAACCTGGGACTCCCTGGGTGAATGAGCAGTTCTTC.

This clone was counted a few times. J is TRBJ2-7 and V is TRBV30; 8 bases fit TRBD2. J lost 2 bases, V lost 0 bases, and 3 bases had no gene match. This CDR3 is 14 amino acids long. In germline, CDR1 is GTSNPN, CDR2 SVGIG (reference sequence). CDR3 coding DNA: TGTGCCTGGAGTGTAGCTAGCGGGCCCTACGAGCAGTACTTC. Its translation is CAWSVASGPYEQYF. Complete variable domain (other parts from reference TRBV30 and TRBJ2-7): SQTIHQWPATLVQPVGSPLSLECTVEGTSNPNLYWYRQAAGRGLQLLFYSVGIGQISSEVPQNLSASRPQDRQFILSSKKLLLSDSGFYLCAWSVASGPYEQYFGPGTRLTVT.

The rearrangement links TRBV10-3 to TRBJ1-6; D unclear. V lost 10 bases and J lost 5, with 12 bases in between. The germline V gene has CDR1 ENHRY and CDR2 SYGVKD. There are 13 residues in the CDR3. The CDR3 reads CATRVTNNSPLHF. CDR3 DNA sequence: TGTGCCACGCGGGTTACGAATAATTCACCCCTCCACTTT.

The CDR3 DNA reads TGTGCCAGCAGGACTGATTGGGGAGGGACGGGGGCCAAAAACATTCAGTACTTC. It specifies CASRTDWGGTGAKNIQYF. The rearrangement links TRBV28 to TRBJ2-4; the match to TRBD2 covers 7 bases. Germline values: CDR1 MDHEN, CDR2 SYDVKM. J lost 1 base, V lost 6 bases, and 15 bases had no gene match. CDR3 length equals 18 residues.

A single count supports this clone. The rearrangement joins TRBV9 to TRBJ2-3, with a weak D call TRBD2 (5 bases). This CDR3 spans 17 amino acids. Trimming removed 0 bases at V and 5 bases at J, with 19 bases between. CDR1 is SGDLS and CDR2 is YYNGEE in the germline V gene. The CDR3 DNA reads as TGTGCCAGCAGCGTAGCTGGACGATCATGGGAGATAGATACGCAGTATTTT. This codes for CASSVAGRSWEIDTQYF. Looking up the rest from reference TRBV9 and TRBJ2-3 gives the full variable domain: DSGVTQTPKHLITATGQRVTLRCSPRSGDLSVYWYQQSLDQGLQFLIQYYNGEERAKGNILERFSAQQFPDLHSELNLSSLELGDSALYFCASSVAGRSWEIDTQYFGPGTRLTVL.

The chain carries TRBV5-4 and TRBJ1-3; D ambiguous. The CDR3 runs 15 residues. Germline V lookup: CDR1 SGHNT, CDR2 YYREEE (reference sequence). Trimming took 3 bases from V and 4 from J, leaving 14 bases between them. CDR3 DNA: TGTGCCAGCAGCTCCCAAAACTCACGGGGAAACACCATATATTTT. As protein: CASSSQNSRGNTIYF.

This clone was seen a single time. The rearrangement uses TRBV3-1 (or the pseudogene TRBV3-2) and TRBJ2-5; TRBD2 agrees at 8 bases. The CDR3 runs 17 residues. Germline V lookup: CDR1 LGHDT, CDR2 YNNKEL (reference sequence). With 1 base clipped from V and 2 bases from J, the junction kept 9 bases outside the gene matches. The CDR3 bases are TGTGCCAGCAGCCAAGGGCCCGGCGGGAGGATGCAAGAGACCCAGTACTTC. Protein: CASSQGPGGRMQETQYF.